These 10 T cell receptor beta chains were all obtained from the same sample, sequenced in a study. TCRdb reanalysed the 5' RACE reads using MiXCR and keeps one entry per CDR3 protein. The sample has roughly 45,000 distinct CDR3 sequences, 30% seen once; the top ten hold just over 4%. Sequenced material: tumor-infiltrating memory CD4+ T cells sorted from the breast tumor. Noted subset: memory CD4+ T cells, CD4+CD45RO+CD25-. These receptors were obtained from a female donor with breast cancer.

The sample holds many counts of this clonotype. This sequence joins TRBV20-1 and TRBJ2-5, with TRBD2 matching 9 bases. Germline CDR1 and CDR2: DFQATT and SNEGSKA (reference sequence). The CDR3 sequence is 17 residues long. The V and J ends lost 5 bases and 0 bases, in that order; junction bases with no gene match: 13. The CDR3 DNA reads as TGCAGTGCTGAGCTCCTGGCGGGAGGGCAGAACCAAGAGACCCAGTACTTC. Protein: CSAELLAGGQNQETQYF.

This clonotype was counted many times. This chain connects TRBV5-1 to TRBJ2-7, with TRBD2 matching over 7 bases. V was pared by 4 bases and J by 1 base, with 5 bases of the junction left unmatched. The germline V gene has CDR1 SGHRS and CDR2 YFSETQ. The CDR3 extends over 14 amino acids. In nucleotides, the CDR3 is TGCGCCAGCAGCCTTGGGGGGGAATCCTACGAGCAGTACTTC. Translated, it gives CASSLGGESYEQYF.

The chain has TRBV4-2 and TRBJ2-2; 7 positions match TRBD2. The CDR3 spans 17 residues. The V gene end was trimmed by 0 bases and the J gene end by 7 bases; junction bases not matched to a gene: 11. The V gene's germline CDR1 is LGHNA and CDR2 YNFKEQ. The DNA for the CDR3 is TGTGCCAGCAGCCAAGATTTTGGTCGCGGGAGAAGCGGGGAGCTGTTTTTT. The encoded protein is CASSQDFGRGRSGELFF.

This clonotype was counted ten times or more. J is TRBJ1-1 and V is TRBV20-1, with D hard to call. The CDR3 contains 12 residues. In germline, CDR1 is DFQATT, CDR2 SNEGSKA (reference sequence). Trimming cost V 1 base and J 0 bases, with 3 bases left between them. The CDR3 sequence: CSARVVNTEAFF. The CDR3 coding sequence is TGCAGTGCTAGAGTGGTGAACACTGAAGCTTTCTTT.

This clonotype has only a few counts. The germline gene is not matched at one end of the junction; a read error may be the cause. The chain carries TRBV28 and TRBJ2-1; a weak D match, TRBD2 (6 bases). The CDR3 is made up of 15 amino acids. The germline V gene encodes CDR1 MDHEN and CDR2 SYDVKM. The CDR3 nucleotides are TGTGCCAGCAGTTTCCGTCTTACGGGAGACGTCGAACCAATATTC. It yields the protein CASSFRLTGDVEPIF.

This clonotype was observed a few times. CDR3 loop: CASTGLAANTDTQYF. The CDR3 DNA sequence: TGTGCCAGCACCGGGCTAGCGGCGAATACAGATACGCAGTATTTT. The gene calls are TRBV12-3 or TRBV12-4 and TRBJ2-3, with TRBD2 matching over 7 bases. Trimming at V came to 7 bases and at J to 3 bases, leaving 10 bases not matched to a gene. This CDR3 has 15 residues.

This clonotype was observed at least ten times. The chain joins TRBV9 to TRBJ2-7; D may correspond to TRBD1 or TRBD2 (5 bases each). The CDR3 is made up of 14 amino acids. V lost 1 base, J lost 2 bases, and 10 bases lay in between. Germline CDR1 reads SGDLS; CDR2 reads YYNGEE. The CDR3 reads CASSVSQGPYEQYF. The CDR3 region has the DNA TGTGCCAGCAGCGTAAGCCAGGGACCCTACGAGCAGTACTTC.

This clonotype was counted many times. The chain has TRBV27 and TRBJ2-5; 10 positions match TRBD2. The CDR3 totals 15 residues. The germline gives CDR1 MNHEY, CDR2 SMNVEV (reference sequence). The trim removed 2 bases at V and 9 bases at J, leaving 9 bases unmatched. The DNA for the CDR3 is TGTGCCAGCAGTTTACAAGGACTAGCGGTGACGGCCCAGTACTTC. This gives the protein CASSLQGLAVTAQYF.

The rearrangement links TRBV5-1 to TRBJ2-7, with D tentatively TRBD1 (5 bases). V was clipped by 0 bases and J by 2 bases, with 6 bases between them. Germline CDR1 reads SGHRS; CDR2 reads YFSETQ. This CDR3 spans 13 amino acids. The CDR3 loop is CASSLDRTYEQYF. The CDR3 DNA reads TGCGCCAGCAGCTTGGACAGGACCTACGAGCAGTACTTC.

This clonotype was detected ten times or more. J is TRBJ1-2 and V is TRBV20-1, with 7 nucleotides matching TRBD1. Germline lookup yields CDR1 DFQATT and CDR2 SNEGSKA (reference sequence). Trimming at V came to 5 bases and at J to 4 bases, leaving 13 bases not matched to a gene. The CDR3 covers 15 residues. As DNA, the CDR3 is TGCAGTGCTGGACGAGGAGGGGGCGCAGGCTATGGCTACACCTTC. Residues: CSAGRGGGAGYGYTF.